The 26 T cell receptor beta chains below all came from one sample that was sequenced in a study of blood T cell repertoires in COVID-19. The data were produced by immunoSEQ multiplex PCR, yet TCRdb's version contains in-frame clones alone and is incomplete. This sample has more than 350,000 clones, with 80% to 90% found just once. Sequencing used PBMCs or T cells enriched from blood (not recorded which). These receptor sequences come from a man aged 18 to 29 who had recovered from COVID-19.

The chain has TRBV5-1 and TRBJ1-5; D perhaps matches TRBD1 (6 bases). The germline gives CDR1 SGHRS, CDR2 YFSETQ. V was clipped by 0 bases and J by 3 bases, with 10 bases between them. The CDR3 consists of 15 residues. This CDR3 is CASSLAPGDNQPQHF. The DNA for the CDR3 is TGCGCCAGCAGCTTGGCCCCAGGGGACAATCAGCCCCAGCATTTT.

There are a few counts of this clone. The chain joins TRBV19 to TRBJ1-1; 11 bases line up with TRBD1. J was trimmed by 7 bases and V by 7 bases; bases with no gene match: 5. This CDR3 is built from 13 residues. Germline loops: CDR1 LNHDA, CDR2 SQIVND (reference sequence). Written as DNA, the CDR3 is TGTGCCAGTACCGGACAGGGGGCAAATGAAGCTTTCTTT. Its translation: CASTGQGANEAFF. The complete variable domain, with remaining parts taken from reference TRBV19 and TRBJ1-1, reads DGGITQSPKYLFRKEGQNVTLSCEQNLNHDAMYWYRQDPGQGLRLIYYSQIVNDFQKGDIAEGYSVSREKKESFPLTVTSAQKNPTAFYLCASTGQGANEAFFGQGTRLTVV.

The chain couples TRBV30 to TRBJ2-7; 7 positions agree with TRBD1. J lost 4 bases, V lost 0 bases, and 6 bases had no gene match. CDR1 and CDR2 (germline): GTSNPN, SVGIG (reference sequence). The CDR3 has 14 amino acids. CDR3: CAWSVTGFIYEQYF. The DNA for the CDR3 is TGTGCCTGGAGTGTGACAGGGTTTATATACGAGCAGTACTTC.

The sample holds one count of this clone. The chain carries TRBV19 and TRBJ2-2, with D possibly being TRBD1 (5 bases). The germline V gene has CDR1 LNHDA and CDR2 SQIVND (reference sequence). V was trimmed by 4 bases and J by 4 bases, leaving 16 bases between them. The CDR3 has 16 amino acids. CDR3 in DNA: TGTGCCAGTAGTACCCTGGACACCCGTGGCACCGGGGAGCTGTTTTTT. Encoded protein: CASSTLDTRGTGELFF.

The CDR3 DNA reads as TGCAGTGCTAGTCAAAGGACAGGAGGATTCGACGAGCAGTACTTC. Residues: CSASQRTGGFDEQYF. J is TRBJ2-7 and V is TRBV20-1; TRBD1 matches at 7 bases. The germline V gene has CDR1 DFQATT and CDR2 SNEGSKA (reference sequence). V was pared by 3 bases and J by 5 bases, with 13 bases of the junction left unmatched. This CDR3 is built from 15 residues.

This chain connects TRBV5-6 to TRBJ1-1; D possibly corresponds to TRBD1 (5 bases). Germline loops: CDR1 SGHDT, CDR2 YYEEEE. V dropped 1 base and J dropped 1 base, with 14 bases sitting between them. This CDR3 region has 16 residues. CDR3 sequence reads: CASSLRGAGGNTEAFF. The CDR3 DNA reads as TGTGCCAGCAGCTTGAGAGGGGCGGGGGGGAACACTGAAGCTTTCTTT.

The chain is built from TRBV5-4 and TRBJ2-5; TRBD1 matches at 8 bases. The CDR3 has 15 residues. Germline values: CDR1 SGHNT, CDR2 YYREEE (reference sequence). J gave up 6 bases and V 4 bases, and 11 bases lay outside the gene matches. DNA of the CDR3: TGTGCCAGCAGCCCCTTCCTTGGACAGGGAAAGACCCAGTACTTC. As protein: CASSPFLGQGKTQYF.

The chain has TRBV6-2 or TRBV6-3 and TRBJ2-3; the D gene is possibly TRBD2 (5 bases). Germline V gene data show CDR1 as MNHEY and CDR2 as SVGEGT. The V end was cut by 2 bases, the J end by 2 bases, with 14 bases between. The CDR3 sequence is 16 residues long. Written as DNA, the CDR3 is TGTGCCAGCAGTTACGGGAGCGGAACAAACACAGATACGCAGTATTTT. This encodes CASSYGSGTNTDTQYF.

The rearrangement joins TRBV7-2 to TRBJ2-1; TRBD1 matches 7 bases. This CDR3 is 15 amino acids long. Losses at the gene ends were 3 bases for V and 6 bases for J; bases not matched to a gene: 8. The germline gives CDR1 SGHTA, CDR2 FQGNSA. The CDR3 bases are TGTGCCAGCAGCTTTGACAGGGAAAGGGGCAATGAGCAGTTCTTC. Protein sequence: CASSFDRERGNEQFF.

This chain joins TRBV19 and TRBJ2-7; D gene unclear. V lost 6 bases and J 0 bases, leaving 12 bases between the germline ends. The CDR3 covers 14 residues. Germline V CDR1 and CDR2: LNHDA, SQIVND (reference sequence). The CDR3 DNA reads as TGTGCCAGTAGGCCGTTAAACAACTCCTACGAGCAGTACTTC. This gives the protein CASRPLNNSYEQYF.

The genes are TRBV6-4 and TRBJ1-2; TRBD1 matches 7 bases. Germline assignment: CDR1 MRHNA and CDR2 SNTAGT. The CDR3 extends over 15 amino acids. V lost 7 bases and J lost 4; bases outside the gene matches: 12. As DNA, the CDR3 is TGTGCCAGCAAATACTACCGGGACAGATCCTATGGCTACACCTTC. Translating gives CASKYYRDRSYGYTF.

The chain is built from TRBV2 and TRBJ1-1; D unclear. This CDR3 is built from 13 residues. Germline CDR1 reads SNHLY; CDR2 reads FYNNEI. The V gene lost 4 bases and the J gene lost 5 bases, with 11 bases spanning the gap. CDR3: CASSGRGTTEAFF. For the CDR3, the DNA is TGTGCCAGCAGTGGACGGGGAACTACTGAAGCTTTCTTT.

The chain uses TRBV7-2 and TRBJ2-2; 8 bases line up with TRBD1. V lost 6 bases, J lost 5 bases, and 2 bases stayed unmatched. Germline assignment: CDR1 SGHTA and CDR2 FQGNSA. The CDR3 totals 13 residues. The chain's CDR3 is CASRNRGTGELFF. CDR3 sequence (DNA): TGTGCCAGCAGAAACAGGGGGACCGGGGAGCTGTTTTTT. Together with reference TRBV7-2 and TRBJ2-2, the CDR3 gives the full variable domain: GAGVSQSPSNKVTEKGKDVELRCDPISGHTALYWYRQSLGQGLEFLIYFQGNSAPDKSGLPSDRFSAERTGGSVSTLTIQRTQQEDSAVYLCASRNRGTGELFFGEGSRLTVL.

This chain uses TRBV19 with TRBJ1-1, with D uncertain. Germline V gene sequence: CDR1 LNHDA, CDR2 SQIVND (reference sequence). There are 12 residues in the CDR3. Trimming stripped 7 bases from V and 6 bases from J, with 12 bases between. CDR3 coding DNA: TGTGCCAGTACCAGTCGTTTATCTGAAGCTTTCTTT. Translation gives CASTSRLSEAFF.

The CDR3 sequence is CASSQDRGWDYGYTF. In nucleotides, the CDR3 is TGCGCCAGCAGCCAAGACAGGGGGTGGGACTATGGCTACACCTTC. This chain joins TRBV4-1 and TRBJ1-2; 7 bases match TRBD1. CDR1 and CDR2 from the germline V gene are MGHRA and YSYEKL. This CDR3 spans 15 amino acids. V shed 0 bases, J shed 3 bases, and the junction held 4 bases outside the gene matches.

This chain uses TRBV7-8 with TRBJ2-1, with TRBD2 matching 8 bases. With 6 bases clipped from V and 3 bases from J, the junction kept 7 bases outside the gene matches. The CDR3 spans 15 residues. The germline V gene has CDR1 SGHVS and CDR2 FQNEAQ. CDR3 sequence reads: CASSSRLALYNEQFF. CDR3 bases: TGTGCCAGCAGTTCTCGACTAGCGCTCTACAATGAGCAGTTCTTC. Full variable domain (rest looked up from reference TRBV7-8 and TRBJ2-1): GAGVSQSPRYKVAKRGQDVALRCDPISGHVSLFWYQQALGQGPEFLTYFQNEAQLDKSGLPSDRFFAERPEGSVSTLKIQRTQQEDSAVYLCASSSRLALYNEQFFGPGTRLTVL.

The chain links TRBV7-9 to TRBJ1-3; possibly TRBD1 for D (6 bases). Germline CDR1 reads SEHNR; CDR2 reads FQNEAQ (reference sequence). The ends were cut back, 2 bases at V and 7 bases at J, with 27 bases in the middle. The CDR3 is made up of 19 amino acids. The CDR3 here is CASSLFGMWTGTRGNTIYF. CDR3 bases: TGTGCCAGCAGCTTATTTGGGATGTGGACCGGGACAAGGGGTAACACCATATATTTT.

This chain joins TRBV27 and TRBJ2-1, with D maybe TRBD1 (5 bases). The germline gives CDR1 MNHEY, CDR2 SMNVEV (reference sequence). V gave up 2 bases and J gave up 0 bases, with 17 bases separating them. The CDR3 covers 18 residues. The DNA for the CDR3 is TGTGCCAGCAGTTTAAGACAGCAATGGGCAAGCTCCTACAATGAGCAGTTCTTC. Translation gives CASSLRQQWASSYNEQFF.

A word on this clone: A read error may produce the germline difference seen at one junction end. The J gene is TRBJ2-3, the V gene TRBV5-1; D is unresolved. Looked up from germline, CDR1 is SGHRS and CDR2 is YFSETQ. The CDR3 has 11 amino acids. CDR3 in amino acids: CASSLTATQYF. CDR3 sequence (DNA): TGCGCCAGCAGCTTAACAGCTACGCAGTATTTT.

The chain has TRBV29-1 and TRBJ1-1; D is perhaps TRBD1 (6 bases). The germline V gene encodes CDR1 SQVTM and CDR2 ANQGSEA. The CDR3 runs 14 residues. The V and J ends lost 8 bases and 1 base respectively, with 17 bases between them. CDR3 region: CSSSGGGRNTEAFF. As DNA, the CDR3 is TGCAGCTCCTCTGGGGGGGGGCGGAACACTGAAGCTTTCTTT.

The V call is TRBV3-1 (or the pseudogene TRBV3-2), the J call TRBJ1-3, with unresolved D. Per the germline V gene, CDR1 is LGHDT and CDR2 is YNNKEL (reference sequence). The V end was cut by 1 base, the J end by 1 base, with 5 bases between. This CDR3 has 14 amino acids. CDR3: CASSQVLSGNTIYF. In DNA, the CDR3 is TGTGCCAGCAGCCAAGTTTTATCTGGAAACACCATATATTTT.

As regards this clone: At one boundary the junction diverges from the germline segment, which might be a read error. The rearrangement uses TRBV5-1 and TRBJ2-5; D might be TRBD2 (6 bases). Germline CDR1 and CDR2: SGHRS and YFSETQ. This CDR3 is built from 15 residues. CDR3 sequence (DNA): TGCGCCAGCAGCTTCGGGGCGGGGACCCAAGGGACCCAGTACTTC. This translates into CASSFGAGTQGTQYF.

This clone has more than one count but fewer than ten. CDR3 bases: TGTGCCAGTAGGCCCAGGCCAACTAATGAAAAACTGTTTTTT. Protein: CASRPRPTNEKLFF. The chain uses TRBV19 and TRBJ1-4; D ambiguous. V lost 6 bases, J lost 0 bases, and 8 bases lay in between. The CDR3 loop spans 14 amino acids. From germline, CDR1 is LNHDA and CDR2 SQIVND (reference sequence).

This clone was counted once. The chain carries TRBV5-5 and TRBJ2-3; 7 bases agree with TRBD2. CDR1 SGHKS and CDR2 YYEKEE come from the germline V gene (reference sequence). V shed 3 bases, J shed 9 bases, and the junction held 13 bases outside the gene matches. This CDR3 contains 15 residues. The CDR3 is CASSSGVTSEGTQYF. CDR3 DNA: TGTGCCAGCAGCTCGGGGGTAACTAGCGAAGGGACGCAGTATTTT.

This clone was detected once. In DNA form, the CDR3 reads TGTGCCAGCAGCCAAGAGAGACTTCCACGGGAGACCCAGTACTTC. Its translation is CASSQERLPRETQYF. This chain links TRBV3-1 (or the pseudogene TRBV3-2) with TRBJ2-5; D gene unclear. This CDR3 region has 15 residues. Trimming removed 0 bases from V and 5 bases from J, with 13 bases in between. Germline loops: CDR1 LGHDT, CDR2 YNNKEL (reference sequence).

The CDR3 sequence is CAIGGAWGTGRSGTSGSKVYEQYF. The CDR3 DNA reads TGTGCCATCGGGGGGGCCTGGGGGACAGGTCGCTCCGGGACTAGCGGGAGTAAGGTCTACGAGCAGTACTTC. The chain recombines TRBV28 with TRBJ2-7; 14 nucleotides line up with TRBD2. V gave up 10 bases and J gave up 3 bases; unmatched junction bases: 35. The length of the CDR3 is 24 residues. CDR1 is MDHEN, CDR2 SYDVKM, per germline.